A selection of T cell receptor beta chains follows, all from one sample in a study of cytomegalovirus exposure and HLA in healthy donors. Clones were read by immunoSEQ multiplex PCR, and TCRdb kept only the in-frame ones, dropping some. The table lists approximately 120,000 clones, around 77% of them singletons, with approximately 9.9% in the top ten. The sequenced sample was PBMCs. The receptors originated from a man aged 40-55 years in good health and CMV-seropositive. Both conserved end residues are part of each CDR3. The D gene is left open where the match is weak. Expanded clones are given a class, and other clones once, few, many or no size at all.

v_call: TRBV2; clone_size: .; j_call: TRBJ1-4; d_call: .; cdr3_nt: TGTGCCAGCAGTGAAGGCAGGGTCGGTGAAAAACTGTTTTTT; cdr3_aa: CASSEGRVGEKLFF
v_call: TRBV7-3; clone_size: .; j_call: TRBJ1-5; d_call: .; cdr3_nt: TGTGCCAGCAGCCGCGGGGGGGCCAATCAGCCCCAGCATTTT; cdr3_aa: CASSRGGANQPQHF
v_call: TRBV28; clone_size: .; j_call: TRBJ2-2; d_call: .; cdr3_nt: TGTGCCAGCCTCATCGGGGGGCTGGCCGGGGAGCTGTTTTTT; cdr3_aa: CASLIGGLAGELFF
v_call: TRBV2; clone_size: .; j_call: TRBJ2-4; d_call: .; cdr3_nt: TGTGCCAGCAAACCAAACTTAGCCAAAAACATTCAGTACTTC; cdr3_aa: CASKPNLAKNIQYF
v_call: TRBV7-8; clone_size: once; j_call: TRBJ1-4; d_call: TRBD1; cdr3_nt: TGTGCCAGCAGCTTAGTCATCCCGCAGGGGGCTATTAGCACTAATGAAAAACTGTTTTTT; cdr3_aa: CASSLVIPQGAISTNEKLFF
v_call: TRBV9; clone_size: .; j_call: TRBJ1-5; d_call: TRBD1; cdr3_nt: TGTGCCAGCAGCGTGGGGACAGGGGCTAGCAATCAGCCCCAGCATTTT; cdr3_aa: CASSVGTGASNQPQHF
v_call: TRBV7-2; clone_size: .; j_call: TRBJ2-7; d_call: TRBD1; cdr3_nt: TGTGCCAGCAGCTTACAAACCGGACAGGGGCCCGAGCAGTACTTC; cdr3_aa: CASSLQTGQGPEQYF
v_call: TRBV9; clone_size: .; j_call: TRBJ2-6; d_call: .; cdr3_nt: TGTGCCAGCAGCTCGGACACCCCTGGGGCCAACGTCCTGACTTTC; cdr3_aa: CASSSDTPGANVLTF
v_call: TRBV4-3; clone_size: .; j_call: TRBJ1-6; d_call: TRBD1; cdr3_nt: TGCGCCAGCAGCCAAGAGGGGACAGGGGGCTATAATTCACCCCTCCACTTT; cdr3_aa: CASSQEGTGGYNSPLHF
v_call: TRBV19; clone_size: .; j_call: TRBJ2-7; d_call: TRBD2; cdr3_nt: TGTGCCAGTAGCCCCACTAGCGGGGGGTCCTACGAGCAGTACTTC; cdr3_aa: CASSPTSGGSYEQYF
v_call: TRBV6-1; clone_size: .; j_call: TRBJ1-5; d_call: .; cdr3_nt: TGTGCCAGCAGTGAATCCAGGGCCAATCAGCCCCAGCATTTT; cdr3_aa: CASSESRANQPQHF
v_call: TRBV28; clone_size: .; j_call: TRBJ2-7; d_call: TRBD2; cdr3_nt: TGTGCCAGCAGTTTGTCAGCGGGGGGGCTCGAGCAGTACTTC; cdr3_aa: CASSLSAGGLEQYF
v_call: TRBV11-3; clone_size: .; j_call: TRBJ2-1; d_call: TRBD1; cdr3_nt: TGTGCCAGCAGCTTAGTGGGACAGGGGGCCTACAATGAGCAGTTCTTC; cdr3_aa: CASSLVGQGAYNEQFF
v_call: TRBV28; clone_size: .; j_call: TRBJ1-2; d_call: .; cdr3_nt: TGTGCCACGCAGACAGCCCTCTTCTATGGCTACACCTTC; cdr3_aa: CATQTALFYGYTF
v_call: TRBV5-4; clone_size: .; j_call: TRBJ1-6; d_call: .; cdr3_nt: TGTGCCAGCAGGAACAAAGGCGGCTCCTATAATTCACCCCTCCACTTT; cdr3_aa: CASRNKGGSYNSPLHF
v_call: TRBV6-1; clone_size: .; j_call: TRBJ1-2; d_call: .; cdr3_nt: TGTGCCAGCAGTAACAGGGTCCGGGCGGGCTATGGCTACACCTTC; cdr3_aa: CASSNRVRAGYGYTF
v_call: TRBV14; clone_size: few; j_call: TRBJ1-1; d_call: .; cdr3_nt: TGTGCCAGCAGCCCAAAGAGGCAATTGAACACTGAAGCTTTCTTT; cdr3_aa: CASSPKRQLNTEAFF
v_call: TRBV9; clone_size: .; j_call: TRBJ1-5; d_call: TRBD1; cdr3_nt: TGTGCCAGCAACAGGGGGGATAGCAATCAGCCCCAGCATTTT; cdr3_aa: CASNRGDSNQPQHF
v_call: TRBV4-1; clone_size: .; j_call: TRBJ2-7; d_call: TRBD1; cdr3_nt: TGCGTCAGCATGGAGACAGGGGGTTCCTACGAGCAGTACTTC; cdr3_aa: CVSMETGGSYEQYF
v_call: TRBV6-6; clone_size: .; j_call: TRBJ1-5; d_call: TRBD1; cdr3_nt: TGTGCCACCCGGACAGGTTATAGCAATCAGCCCCAGCATTTT; cdr3_aa: CATRTGYSNQPQHF
v_call: TRBV28; clone_size: .; j_call: TRBJ2-3; d_call: TRBD1; cdr3_nt: TGTGCCAGCAGTCTCCACAGGGGGCATGGCACAGATACGCAGTATTTT; cdr3_aa: CASSLHRGHGTDTQYF
v_call: TRBV7-6; clone_size: .; j_call: TRBJ2-4; d_call: TRBD2; cdr3_nt: TGTGCCAGCAGCGCAACGGGGGGAATAGCCAAAAACAGTCAGTACTTC; cdr3_aa: CASSATGGIAKNSQYF
v_call: TRBV4-2; clone_size: .; j_call: TRBJ2-3; d_call: TRBD2; cdr3_nt: TGTGCCAGCAGCCAAGATAGGGCGGCTAGCGGGGGGGATACGCAGTATTTT; cdr3_aa: CASSQDRAASGGDTQYF
v_call: TRBV19; clone_size: few; j_call: TRBJ1-2; d_call: .; cdr3_nt: TGTGCCAGTAGTATATATCGCGGTCTGTCTCTAGCTAACTATGGCTACACCTTC; cdr3_aa: CASSIYRGLSLANYGYTF
v_call: TRBV27; clone_size: .; j_call: TRBJ2-3; d_call: TRBD1; cdr3_nt: TGTGCCAGCAGTCTACAGGGGAGCACAGATACGCAGTATTTT; cdr3_aa: CASSLQGSTDTQYF
v_call: TRBV29-1; clone_size: .; j_call: TRBJ1-1; d_call: TRBD1; cdr3_nt: TGCAGCGTTGAGACAGGGGCTGAAGCTTTCTTT; cdr3_aa: CSVETGAEAFF
v_call: TRBV9; clone_size: few; j_call: TRBJ2-7; d_call: TRBD2; cdr3_nt: TGTGCCAGCAGCGTAAGAGGGACTAGCGGTCCCCCCGAGCAGTACTTC; cdr3_aa: CASSVRGTSGPPEQYF
v_call: TRBV5-1; clone_size: .; j_call: TRBJ2-3; d_call: .; cdr3_nt: TGCGCCAGCAGCCTGGAAGCTTGGGATACGCAGTATTTT; cdr3_aa: CASSLEAWDTQYF
v_call: TRBV6-5; clone_size: .; j_call: TRBJ1-3; d_call: .; cdr3_nt: TGTGCCAGCAGTTACTCGAGTTTACACACCATATATTTT; cdr3_aa: CASSYSSLHTIYF
v_call: TRBV5-1; clone_size: .; j_call: TRBJ2-7; d_call: .; cdr3_nt: TGCGCCAGCAGCTTGGATTTTGCAGGGGCTTGTTTGTACTTC; cdr3_aa: CASSLDFAGACLYF
v_call: TRBV18; clone_size: few; j_call: TRBJ2-4; d_call: TRBD1; cdr3_nt: TGTGCCAGCTCACGAGGGGACAGGGGAGACATTCAGTACTTC; cdr3_aa: CASSRGDRGDIQYF
v_call: TRBV28; clone_size: .; j_call: TRBJ1-1; d_call: .; cdr3_nt: TGTGCCAGCAGTTTGGGCACTGAGAACACTGAAGCTTTCTTT; cdr3_aa: CASSLGTENTEAFF
v_call: TRBV2; clone_size: few; j_call: TRBJ1-2; d_call: .; cdr3_nt: TGTGCCTCGAACCGGGACATAACTAACTATGGCTACACCTTC; cdr3_aa: CASNRDITNYGYTF
v_call: TRBV19; clone_size: .; j_call: TRBJ1-6; d_call: .; cdr3_nt: TGTGCCAGTAGTATATTGGCAGGGGTAGATTCACCCCTCCACTTT; cdr3_aa: CASSILAGVDSPLHF
v_call: TRBV30; clone_size: few; j_call: TRBJ1-2; d_call: TRBD1; cdr3_nt: TGTGCCTCTTACCCATTGCAGGGGGCCCTTCGGTATGGCTACACCTTC; cdr3_aa: CASYPLQGALRYGYTF
v_call: TRBV29-1; clone_size: .; j_call: TRBJ1-2; d_call: TRBD1; cdr3_nt: TGCAGCGGGGCGGAAGGTTGGGCAGGGGGCTACTATGGCTACACCTTC; cdr3_aa: CSGAEGWAGGYYGYTF
v_call: TRBV11-2; clone_size: .; j_call: TRBJ2-2; d_call: TRBD2; cdr3_nt: TGTGCCAGCAGATGGCTTTCCGGGACTAGCGGAATAACCGGGGAGCTGTTTTTT; cdr3_aa: CASRWLSGTSGITGELFF
v_call: TRBV28; clone_size: .; j_call: TRBJ1-2; d_call: .; cdr3_nt: TGTGCCAGCAGTTTCCACGGACTGCCTAGCTACACCTTC; cdr3_aa: CASSFHGLPSYTF
v_call: TRBV7-2; clone_size: few; j_call: TRBJ1-3; d_call: .; cdr3_nt: TGTGCCAGCAGCCTCGACAGGTTCTCTGGAAACACCATATATTTT; cdr3_aa: CASSLDRFSGNTIYF
v_call: TRBV18; clone_size: once; j_call: TRBJ1-6; d_call: .; cdr3_nt: TGTGCCAGCTCACCACCTGATCAGAATTCACCCCTCCACTTT; cdr3_aa: CASSPPDQNSPLHF
v_call: TRBV19; clone_size: .; j_call: TRBJ2-7; d_call: .; cdr3_nt: TGTGCCAGTAGTTACAGGGTCGGATCCTACGAGCAGTACTTC; cdr3_aa: CASSYRVGSYEQYF
v_call: TRBV5-1; clone_size: .; j_call: TRBJ2-5; d_call: TRBD1; cdr3_nt: TGCGCCAGCAGCCCGGGGTCCGTCTCCGGGACAGGGAGGTTGGAGACCCAGTACTTC; cdr3_aa: CASSPGSVSGTGRLETQYF
v_call: TRBV2; clone_size: few; j_call: TRBJ1-2; d_call: TRBD1; cdr3_nt: TGTGCCAGCAGTCTCCAGGGGGTCCAGGTCGGCTACACCTTC; cdr3_aa: CASSLQGVQVGYTF
v_call: TRBV10-3; clone_size: .; j_call: TRBJ2-1; d_call: .; cdr3_nt: TGTGCCATCAGGACCACCGGGACAGGCTCCCCCCGGGGGGATTACAATGAGCAGTTCTTC; cdr3_aa: CAIRTTGTGSPRGDYNEQFF
v_call: TRBV7-9; clone_size: few; j_call: TRBJ2-2; d_call: .; cdr3_nt: TGTGCCAGCTCCCCATTTGGACTATCGAACACCGGGGAGCTGTTTTTT; cdr3_aa: CASSPFGLSNTGELFF
v_call: TRBV29-1; clone_size: .; j_call: TRBJ2-7; d_call: TRBD1; cdr3_nt: TGCAGCGTTGCCCTGGGGGGGACAGGGAACGAGCAGTACTTC; cdr3_aa: CSVALGGTGNEQYF